This T cell receptor beta chain appears in the sequencing data of a study of control samples from healthy donors and cancer patients. The data were produced by immunoSEQ multiplex PCR, yet TCRdb's version contains in-frame clones alone and is incomplete. Among roughly 450,000 clones listed, around nine tenths were seen once. V shed 8 bases and J shed 4 bases, with 17 bases lying between them. The CDR3 is 13 amino acids. Germline V CDR1 and CDR2: SQVTM, ANQGSEA. This TCR was sampled from a middle-aged man with head and neck cancer. The sample was PBMCs. V and J are TRBV29-1 and TRBJ1-1; possible D gene TRBD1, 5 bases. This CDR3 is CSTRMGVSTEAFF. The CDR3 DNA reads as TGCAGCACCCGAATGGGGGTAAGCACTGAAGCTTTCTTT.